A single sample gave rise to the 23 T cell receptor beta chains below, sequenced in a study of T cell changes during pregnancy in multiple sclerosis. Data came from immunoSEQ multiplex PCR; TCRdb stores just in-frame clones and leaves some out. Of approximately 39,000 clones detected, 85% to 95% appear once; the ten largest clones hold 1.2%. The specimen was PBMCs (not recorded whether the cells were cultured). The receptors here all came from a female donor with multiple sclerosis, enrolled in a pregnancy study.

The CDR3 sequence is CAIASGNTGELFF. In nucleotides, the CDR3 is TGTGCCATCGCTAGCGGGAACACCGGGGAGCTGTTTTTT. V usage is TRBV10-3 and J usage is TRBJ2-2, with 7 positions matching TRBD2. The CDR3 is made up of 13 amino acids. Germline V gene lookup returns CDR1 ENHRY and CDR2 SYGVKD. V was pared by 8 bases and J by 1 base, with 1 base of the junction left unmatched.

This chain uses TRBV18 with TRBJ2-1; D call uncertain. There are 15 residues in the CDR3. Trimming removed 4 bases from V and 0 bases from J, with 10 bases in between. CDR1 KGHSH and CDR2 LQKENI come from the germline V gene. Written as DNA, the CDR3 is TGTGCCAGCTCACTAAGCTTGAGCTCCTACAATGAGCAGTTCTTC. Its protein is CASSLSLSSYNEQFF.

V and J are TRBV7-2 and TRBJ2-7, with 9 bases identical to TRBD1. Losses at the gene ends were 1 base for V and 3 bases for J; bases not matched to a gene: 10. The CDR3 sequence is 17 residues long. The germline V gene encodes CDR1 SGHTA and CDR2 FQGNSA. As DNA, the CDR3 is TGTGCCAGCAGCTTAGTTTCGGGACAGGGACCTAACTACGAGCAGTACTTC. Amino acids: CASSLVSGQGPNYEQYF.

In this sample, this clone turned up once. This chain connects TRBV2 to TRBJ1-2; D might be TRBD1 (6 bases). The V gene lost 2 bases and the J gene lost 0 bases, with 13 bases spanning the gap. The CDR3 is 16 amino acids. CDR1 is SNHLY, CDR2 FYNNEI, per germline. Here the CDR3 reads CASSEILGASNYGYTF. The CDR3 nucleotides read TGTGCCAGCAGTGAAATTCTGGGGGCGTCTAACTATGGCTACACCTTC. Filled out from reference TRBV2 and TRBJ1-2, the complete variable domain reads EPEVTQTPSHQVTQMGQEVILRCVPISNHLYFYWYRQILGQKVEFLVSFYNNEISEKSEIFDDQFSVERPDGSNFTLKIRSTKLEDSAMYFCASSEILGASNYGYTFGSGTRLTVV.

As concerns this clone: The same CDR3 can be traced to other DNA sequences in this sample. The chain recombines TRBV5-1 with TRBJ2-7; TRBD1 agrees at 9 bases. The length of the CDR3 is 14 residues. V lost 4 bases, J lost 2 bases, and 4 bases stayed unmatched. Germline V gives CDR1 SGHRS, CDR2 YFSETQ. CDR3 loop: CASSIQGATYEQYF. In DNA form, the CDR3 reads TGCGCCAGCAGCATACAGGGGGCCACCTACGAGCAGTACTTC.

The chain joins TRBV7-9 to TRBJ2-5, with D possibly called TRBD1 or TRBD2 (5 bases each). The CDR3 contains 13 residues. CDR1 is SEHNR and CDR2 is FQNEAQ in the germline V gene (reference sequence). V shed 3 bases and J shed 4 bases, with 9 bases lying between them. This chain's CDR3 is CASSLVGRETQYF. Written as DNA, the CDR3 is TGTGCCAGCAGCTTGGTGGGACGAGAGACCCAGTACTTC.

V usage is TRBV27 and J usage is TRBJ2-3, with D uncertain. Trimming took off 6 bases at V and 0 bases at J, with 16 bases between the two ends. In germline, CDR1 is MNHEY, CDR2 SMNVEV (reference sequence). The CDR3 sequence is 16 residues long. CDR3 residues: CASRNHMISSTDTQYF. CDR3 bases: TGTGCCAGCAGAAACCACATGATATCTAGCACAGATACGCAGTATTTT.

In its sample, this clone was seen once. The chain uses TRBV4-2 and TRBJ2-2; 7 bases align to TRBD2. With 4 bases clipped from V and 0 bases from J, the junction kept 5 bases outside the gene matches. Germline V lookup: CDR1 LGHNA, CDR2 YNFKEQ. The CDR3 has 16 amino acids. CDR3 residues: CASSPPAGANTGELFF. For the CDR3, the DNA is TGTGCCAGCAGCCCCCCTGCGGGAGCGAACACCGGGGAGCTGTTTTTT.

This sequence joins TRBV6-4 and TRBJ1-5; D may be TRBD1 (6 bases). The CDR3 extends over 14 amino acids. V lost 2 bases, J lost 3 bases, and 8 bases lay in between. Germline assignment: CDR1 MRHNA and CDR2 SNTAGT. The CDR3 DNA sequence: TGTGCCAGCAGTGACGGACAGCCCAATCAGCCCCAGCATTTT. Protein product: CASSDGQPNQPQHF.

This chain connects TRBV7-5 to TRBJ2-3; the DNA was not compared with TRBD2, the D call given in the table. TRBV7-5 is described as a pseudogene. The CDR3 extends over 19 amino acids. The CDR3 DNA sequence: TGTGTCAGAAGCCTATCAGGCGACGGACTAGCTCATGGCACAGATACGCAGTATTTT. Its protein is CVRSLSGDGLAHGTDTQYF.

This chain joins TRBV4-1 and TRBJ2-2; TRBD2 agrees at 7 bases. CDR3 length equals 16 residues. After removal of 4 bases from V and 4 bases from J, the junction contained 9 bases not matched to a gene. CDR1 and CDR2 (germline): MGHRA, YSYEKL. CDR3 amino acids: CASSRNSGTTTGELFF. CDR3 sequence (DNA): TGCGCCAGCAGCCGTAATTCCGGGACTACCACCGGGGAGCTGTTTTTT.

This clone was observed a single time. One junction end disagrees with the germline gene, perhaps due to a read error. CDR3 sequence (DNA): TGTGCCAGTAGTATAGATCAGGGGGGCCCGGTCTTC. It specifies CASSIDQGGPVF. The chain combines TRBV19 with TRBJ2-1, with D perhaps TRBD1 (7 bases). Per germline, CDR1 LNHDA and CDR2 SQIVND (reference sequence). This CDR3 is 12 amino acids long.

The V gene is TRBV27, the J gene TRBJ2-7, with 7 nucleotides matching TRBD1. This CDR3 has 17 amino acids. Germline lookup yields CDR1 MNHEY and CDR2 SMNVEV (reference sequence). V lost 2 bases to trimming and J lost 0 bases; unmatched junction nucleotides: 10. The CDR3 DNA is TGTGCCAGCAGTTTAGGGTACAGGGGTTCTGACTCCTACGAGCAGTACTTC. Translation: CASSLGYRGSDSYEQYF.

The chain couples TRBV5-8 to TRBJ2-1; 9 positions agree with TRBD1. The CDR3 runs 15 residues. Per the germline V gene, CDR1 is SGHTS and CDR2 is YDEGEE. Trimming cost V 4 bases and J 8 bases; bases outside gene matches: 10. CDR3 DNA: TGTGCCAGCAGCCCCCCGGGACAGGGTTCGGATGAGCAGTTCTTC. Residues: CASSPPGQGSDEQFF.

The chain has TRBV29-1 and TRBJ2-2, with D perhaps matching TRBD2 (5 bases). Trimming stripped 7 bases from V and 7 bases from J, with 16 bases between. CDR1 is SQVTM and CDR2 is ANQGSEA in the germline V gene. This CDR3 comprises 13 residues. The CDR3 DNA reads as TGCAGCGCCCGACTGAGGGCCAACGGGGAGCTGTTTTTT. Its protein is CSARLRANGELFF.

This clone showed up just once. V and J are TRBV29-1 and TRBJ1-4; no clear D. V lost 3 bases to trimming and J lost 0 bases, with 8 bases between them. Germline values: CDR1 SQVTM, CDR2 ANQGSEA. The CDR3 runs 14 residues. CDR3 nucleotides: TGCAGCGTTGAGGGCGGGACAACTAATGAAAAACTGTTTTTT. This translates into CSVEGGTTNEKLFF. The variable domain in full, with the rest retrieved from reference TRBV29-1 and TRBJ1-4, is SAVISQKPSRDICQRGTSLTIQCQVDSQVTMMFWYRQQPGQSLTLIATANQGSEATYESGFVIDKFPISRPNLTFSTLTVSNMSPEDSSIYLCSVEGGTTNEKLFFGSGTQLSVL.

The chain recombines TRBV7-2 with TRBJ1-5; D unresolved. Germline V gene data show CDR1 as SGHTA and CDR2 as FQGNSA. The V and J ends lost 0 bases and 6 bases respectively, with 12 bases between them. The CDR3 sequence is 15 residues long. CDR3: CASSLAQQLLQPQHF. The CDR3 DNA reads TGTGCCAGCAGCTTAGCGCAACAGTTGCTTCAGCCCCAGCATTTT. Variable domain in full (rest from reference TRBV7-2 and TRBJ1-5): GAGVSQSPSNKVTEKGKDVELRCDPISGHTALYWYRQSLGQGLEFLIYFQGNSAPDKSGLPSDRFSAERTGGSVSTLTIQRTQQEDSAVYLCASSLAQQLLQPQHFGDGTRLSIL.

This chain uses TRBV28 with TRBJ1-3; the D is unclear. This CDR3 contains 12 residues. V lost 6 bases and J 4 bases, leaving 7 bases between the germline ends. Germline V gene data show CDR1 as MDHEN and CDR2 as SYDVKM. The CDR3 region is CASRATGNTIYF. CDR3 sequence (DNA): TGTGCCAGCAGGGCAACAGGAAACACCATATATTTT.

The chain couples TRBV7-2 to TRBJ2-1; a possible D gene is TRBD1 (5 bases). This CDR3 contains 14 residues. V was shortened by 4 bases and J by 7 bases, with 14 bases between the two germline ends. Germline V gene lookup returns CDR1 SGHTA and CDR2 FQGNSA. CDR3 sequence: CASSSRQGWNEQFF. CDR3 in DNA: TGTGCCAGCAGCTCCCGGCAGGGATGGAATGAGCAGTTCTTC.

The J gene is TRBJ2-3, the V gene TRBV28, with 9 bases aligning to TRBD2. The CDR3 totals 15 residues. V lost 6 bases, J lost 2 bases, and 6 bases stayed unmatched. CDR1 is MDHEN and CDR2 is SYDVKM in the germline V gene. CDR3 protein: CASSPGGLATDTQYF. In nucleotides, the CDR3 is TGTGCCAGCAGCCCCGGGGGACTAGCCACAGATACGCAGTATTTT.

The genes are TRBV5-8 and TRBJ2-5; 8 positions agree with TRBD2. V shed 0 bases, J shed 4 bases, and the junction held 5 bases outside the gene matches. This CDR3 is built from 15 residues. Germline assignment: CDR1 SGHTS and CDR2 YDEGEE. CDR3 sequence reads: CASSLERELVETQYF. For the CDR3, the DNA is TGTGCCAGCAGCTTGGAGCGGGAGTTAGTAGAGACCCAGTACTTC.

This clone was observed once. This chain joins TRBV5-4 and TRBJ1-2; maybe TRBD1 (6 bases). The CDR3 is made up of 14 amino acids. Germline values: CDR1 SGHNT, CDR2 YYREEE (reference sequence). V shed 4 bases and J shed 4 bases, with 14 bases lying between them. This chain's CDR3 is CASSRGTGSYGYTF. The CDR3 DNA reads as TGTGCCAGCAGCAGGGGGACGGGGAGCTATGGCTACACCTTC. The full variable domain, rest sourced from reference TRBV5-4 and TRBJ1-2, is ETGVTQSPTHLIKTRGQQVTLRCSSQSGHNTVSWYQQALGQGPQFIFQYYREEENGRGNFPPRFSGLQFPNYSSELNVNALELDDSALYLCASSRGTGSYGYTFGSGTRLTVV.

The chain's CDR3 is CASSGGTSTDTQYF. In DNA form, the CDR3 reads TGTGCCAGCAGTGGAGGGACTAGCACAGATACGCAGTATTTT. The chain has TRBV27 and TRBJ2-3, with a possible D match to TRBD2 (6 bases). CDR1 and CDR2 from the germline V gene are MNHEY and SMNVEV (reference sequence). The CDR3 is made up of 14 amino acids. Trimming pared 5 bases from V and 0 bases from J, leaving 9 bases between.